This TCR beta chain was captured by sequencing in a study of blood T cell repertoires in COVID-19. Across the study: From the United States, Italy and Spain came samples of acute and convalescent COVID-19. In each case, the material was cDNA or gDNA derived from T cells, B-cell-depleted T cells, or PBMCs.

The data were produced by immunoSEQ multiplex PCR, yet TCRdb's version contains in-frame clones alone and is incomplete. The sample includes tens of thousands of clones, 65% to 85% of them seen just once. Deletions cut 5 bases from V and 3 bases from J, with 14 bases between. The CDR3 loop spans 15 amino acids. Germline CDR1 SGHTA, CDR2 FQGTGA. The sample taken for sequencing was peripheral blood. The chain employs TRBV7-3 and TRBJ2-1; possible D gene TRBD1, 6 bases. The receptor's source is an older woman with acute or convalescent COVID-19. In DNA form, the CDR3 reads TGTGCCAGCAGCCGGACAGCTAACCTCTACAATGAGCAGTTCTTC. Encoded protein: CASSRTANLYNEQFF.